This TCR beta chain emerged from a study of cytomegalovirus exposure and HLA in healthy donors. Germline V gives CDR1 SGDLS, CDR2 YYNGEE. The CDR3 spans 18 residues. V was cut by 0 bases and J by 6 bases, with 22 bases left in between. This clone was picked up a small number of times. Its antigen is not identified. PCR used 60 Vbeta primers and 13 Jbeta primers. The table came from immunoSEQ multiplex PCR; TCRdb's copy has only in-frame clones and leaves some out. The sample comprises around 200,000 clones, 80% of which are singletons, and 0.65% rests with the top ten. Notes on the study in general: High sensitivity and specificity were reportedly achieved when the classifier diagnosed cytomegalovirus status. Across donors, presence/absence analyses took sequencing depth to be roughly uniform.

The genes are TRBV9 and TRBJ2-1; D perhaps matches TRBD2 (5 bases). The sample comprised PBMCs. This clonotype was obtained from a boy aged 5-17 years in good health and CMV-seronegative. The CDR3 spells CASSVAPATSQILNEQFF. Written as DNA, the CDR3 is TGTGCCAGCAGCGTAGCCCCCGCTACTAGTCAGATTCTCAATGAGCAGTTCTTC.